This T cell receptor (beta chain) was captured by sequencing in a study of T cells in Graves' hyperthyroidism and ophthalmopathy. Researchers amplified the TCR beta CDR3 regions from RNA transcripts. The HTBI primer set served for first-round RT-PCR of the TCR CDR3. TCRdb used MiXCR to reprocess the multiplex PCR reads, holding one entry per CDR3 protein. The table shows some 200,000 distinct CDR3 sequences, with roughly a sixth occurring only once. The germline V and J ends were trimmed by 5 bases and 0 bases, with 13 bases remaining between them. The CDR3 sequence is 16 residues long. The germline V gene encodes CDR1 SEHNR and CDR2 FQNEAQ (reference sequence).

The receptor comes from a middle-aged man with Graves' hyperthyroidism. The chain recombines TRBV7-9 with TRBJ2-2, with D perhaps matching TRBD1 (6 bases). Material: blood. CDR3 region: CASSPGQTANTGELFF. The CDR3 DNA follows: TGTGCCAGCAGCCCCGGACAGACCGCGAACACCGGGGAGCTGTTTTTT.